This is a list of T cell receptor beta chains from one sample in a study of blood T cell repertoires in COVID-19. Assay used: immunoSEQ multiplex PCR; TCRdb lists only in-frame clones, some missing. The table has fewer than 85,000 clones, approximately 89% seen once; the top ten hold over 4.5%. Source material: peripheral blood. All receptors derive from a man aged 80 or over with acute or convalescent COVID-19. The CDR3 runs from the conserved cysteine through the conserved F or W. Fields, in order: CDR3 protein, CDR3 DNA, J gene, V gene, clone size, D gene. A D gene is named only where the DNA matches it firmly. Clone sizes are given selectively: once, few, many, or a class where the clone is expanded.

CDR3: CASSPGGMNTEAFF
DNA: TGTGCCAGCAGTCCAGGGGGGATGAACACTGAAGCTTTCTTT
J: TRBJ1-1
V: TRBV25-1
size: .
D: TRBD1

CDR3: CASSQSWPGCTPEAFF
DNA: TGCGCCAGCAGTCAATCGTGGCCGGGGTGTACACCCGAAGCTTTCTTT
J: TRBJ1-1
V: TRBV23-1
size: .
D: .

CDR3: CASSDRVRLYTF
DNA: TGTGCCAGCAGTGACAGGGTCCGGCTTTACACCTTC
J: TRBJ1-2
V: TRBV6-1
size: .
D: .

CDR3: CAHSFMGGTGKETQYF
DNA: TGTGCCCACAGTTTTATGGGGGGGACAGGCAAAGAGACCCAGTACTTC
J: TRBJ2-5
V: TRBV28
size: .
D: .

CDR3: CAGQYERDETYEQYF
DNA: TGCGCCGGCCAATACGAGCGAGATGAGACCTACGAGCAGTACTTC
J: TRBJ2-7
V: TRBV23-1
size: .
D: .

CDR3: CASSLGQQETQYF
DNA: TGTGCCAGCAGCTTAGGCCAGCAAGAGACCCAGTACTTC
J: TRBJ2-5
V: TRBV11-3
size: .
D: .

CDR3: CATSDFSGGRGGYTF
DNA: TGTGCCACCAGTGATTTTAGCGGGGGAAGAGGTGGCTACACCTTC
J: TRBJ1-2
V: TRBV24-1
size: .
D: .

CDR3: CASSMWRVSTDTQYF
DNA: TGTGCCAGTAGTATGTGGAGGGTTAGCACAGATACGCAGTATTTT
J: TRBJ2-3
V: TRBV19
size: once
D: .

CDR3: CASTRTGERETQYF
DNA: TGTGCCAGCACCCGGACAGGGGAAAGGGAGACCCAGTACTTC
J: TRBJ2-5
V: TRBV27
size: .
D: TRBD1

CDR3: CASSSDRVNQPQHF
DNA: TGTGCCAGTAGCTCCGACAGGGTCAATCAGCCCCAGCATTTT
J: TRBJ1-5
V: TRBV19
size: .
D: TRBD1

CDR3: CASRTGAYEQYF
DNA: TGTGCCTCTAGGACAGGGGCCTACGAGCAGTACTTC
J: TRBJ2-7
V: TRBV28
size: .
D: TRBD1

CDR3: CASSPQRRDTYTEAFF
DNA: TGTGCCAGCTCACCGCAACGCCGGGACACATACACTGAAGCTTTCTTT
J: TRBJ1-1
V: TRBV18
size: .
D: .

CDR3: CASSLPGTGKEQYF
DNA: TGCGCCAGCAGCCTTCCCGGGACAGGTAAAGAGCAGTACTTC
J: TRBJ2-7
V: TRBV5-1
size: .
D: TRBD1

CDR3: CASSLWGRGRQETQYF
DNA: TGTGCCAGCAGTTTATGGGGCAGGGGGCGTCAAGAGACCCAGTACTTC
J: TRBJ2-5
V: TRBV28
size: .
D: TRBD1

CDR3: CATSDLSGGIAETQYF
DNA: TGTGCCACCAGTGATTTGTCAGGGGGTATAGCAGAGACCCAGTACTTC
J: TRBJ2-5
V: TRBV24-1
size: .
D: TRBD1

CDR3: CASLAPSGNTIYF
DNA: TGTGCCAGCTTAGCTCCCTCTGGAAACACCATATATTTT
J: TRBJ1-3
V: TRBV3-1/TRBV3-2
size: .
D: .

CDR3: CASSQFGGGIDTQYF
DNA: TGTGCCAGCAGCCAATTTGGGGGGGGCATTGATACGCAGTATTTT
J: TRBJ2-3
V: TRBV9
size: .
D: .

CDR3: CASSLTGQMNTGELFF
DNA: TGCGCCAGCAGCCTAACGGGACAGATGAACACCGGGGAGCTGTTTTTT
J: TRBJ2-2
V: TRBV5-1
size: few
D: TRBD1

CDR3: CASSLPSSPLHF
DNA: TGTGCCAGCAGCTTACCGTCTTCACCCCTCCACTTT
J: TRBJ1-6
V: TRBV11-2
size: .
D: .

CDR3: CASSRTGQQETQYF
DNA: TGTGCCAGCTCACGGACAGGACAGCAAGAGACCCAGTACTTC
J: TRBJ2-5
V: TRBV18
size: .
D: TRBD1

CDR3: CATKTSGGAETQYF
DNA: TGTGCCACCAAGACTAGCGGGGGGGCGGAGACCCAGTACTTC
J: TRBJ2-5
V: TRBV19
size: .
D: TRBD2

CDR3: CAWTSGVQETQYF
DNA: TGTGCCTGGACTAGCGGTGTACAAGAGACCCAGTACTTC
J: TRBJ2-5
V: TRBV30
size: .
D: TRBD2

CDR3: CASSLGTVTDWTTEAFF
DNA: TGCGCCAGCAGCTTGGGCACAGTGACAGACTGGACCACTGAAGCTTTCTTT
J: TRBJ1-1
V: TRBV5-1
size: .
D: .

CDR3: CASSLVGQGTEAFF
DNA: TGTGCCAGCAGCTTAGTAGGCCAGGGAACTGAAGCTTTCTTT
J: TRBJ1-1
V: TRBV7-2
size: .
D: .

CDR3: CASSARDRGYPNEKLFF
DNA: TGTGCCAGCAGCGCCCGGGACAGGGGGTATCCTAATGAAAAACTGTTTTTT
J: TRBJ1-4
V: TRBV9
size: .
D: TRBD1

CDR3: CASINRVSSGELFF
DNA: TGTGCCAGCATCAACAGGGTTTCCTCCGGGGAGCTGTTTTTT
J: TRBJ2-2
V: TRBV7-9
size: .
D: .

CDR3: CASRPRLAGAHEQYF
DNA: TGTGCCAGCAGACCCCGACTAGCGGGAGCCCACGAGCAGTACTTC
J: TRBJ2-7
V: TRBV6-5
size: .
D: TRBD2

CDR3: CASSVEGVGANVLTF
DNA: TGTGCCAGCAGCGTAGAGGGGGTCGGGGCCAACGTCCTGACTTTC
J: TRBJ2-6
V: TRBV9
size: few
D: .

CDR3: CASSAREVRGWPGELFF
DNA: TGTGCCAGCAGCGCTAGAGAGGTCAGGGGTTGGCCCGGGGAGCTGTTTTTT
J: TRBJ2-2
V: TRBV9
size: .
D: .